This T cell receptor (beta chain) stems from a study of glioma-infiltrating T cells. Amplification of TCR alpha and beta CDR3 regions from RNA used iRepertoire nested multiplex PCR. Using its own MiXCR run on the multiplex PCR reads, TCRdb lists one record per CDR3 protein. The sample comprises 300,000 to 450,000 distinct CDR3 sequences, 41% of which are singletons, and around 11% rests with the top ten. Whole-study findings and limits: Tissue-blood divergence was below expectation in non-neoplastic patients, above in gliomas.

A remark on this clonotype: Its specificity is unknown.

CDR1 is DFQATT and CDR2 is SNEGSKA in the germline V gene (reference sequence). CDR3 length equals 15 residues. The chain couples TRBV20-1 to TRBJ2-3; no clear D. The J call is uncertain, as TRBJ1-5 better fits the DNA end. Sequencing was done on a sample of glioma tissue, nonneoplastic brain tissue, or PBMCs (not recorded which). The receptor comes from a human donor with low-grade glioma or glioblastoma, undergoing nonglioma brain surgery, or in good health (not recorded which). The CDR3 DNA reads TGCAGTGCTAGAGATAGGACTAGCGGGAGGGATACGCAGCATTTT. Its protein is CSARDRTSGRDTQHF.